The rows below give T cell receptor beta chains drawn from one sample of a study of blood T cell repertoires in COVID-19. Method: immunoSEQ multiplex PCR; TCRdb's copy keeps in-frame clones and lacks some. The repertoire has some 170,000 clones, roughly four fifths of them found once; the top ten carry more than 9.5%. The sample was peripheral blood. The receptors here all came from a woman between 40 and 55 years old with COVID-19, enrolled during active disease. Both conserved end residues are part of each CDR3. Fields, in order: J gene, V gene, clone size, D gene, CDR3 DNA, CDR3 protein. The D gene is left open where the match is weak. Only part of the rows carry a size: once, few, many, or a class if the clone is expanded.

>TRBJ2-5|TRBV2|-|-
TGTGCCAGCAGTGCCCAGGGGTTGGTGAGAGAGACCCAGTACTTC
CASSAQGLVRETQYF
>TRBJ2-7|TRBV28|many|-
TGTGCCAGCTGGTCGGGAGTAGGGTACGAGCAGTACTTC
CASWSGVGYEQYF
>TRBJ1-6|TRBV6-5|few|-
TGTGCCAGCAGTACGGGACTCCCTTCCTCACCCCTCCACTTT
CASSTGLPSSPLHF
>TRBJ2-7|TRBV12-3/TRBV12-4|-|-
TGTGCCAGCAGTCCGCTCCAGGGTAACGAGCAGTACTTC
CASSPLQGNEQYF
>TRBJ1-1|TRBV30|-|-
TGTGCCTGGAGTCCGCCGGGTAGGGCTTTCTTT
CAWSPPGRAFF
>TRBJ2-3|TRBV2|-|TRBD1
TGTGCCAGCAGTGACAGGGGGCCCTTGACAGATACGCAGTATTTT
CASSDRGPLTDTQYF
>TRBJ2-2|TRBV10-3|-|-
TGTGCCATCAGTGACCAGGGTCTCACCGGGGAGCTGTTTTTT
CAISDQGLTGELFF
>TRBJ2-3|TRBV7-9|-|TRBD2
TGTGCCAGCAGCCGCCTAGCGGGAGGGGGCGATACGCAGTATTTT
CASSRLAGGGDTQYF
>TRBJ2-1|TRBV19|-|-
TGTGCCAGTAGTACCGCGGCAGATCACAATGAGCAGTTCTTC
CASSTAADHNEQFF
>TRBJ2-1|TRBV3-1/TRBV3-2|-|TRBD2
TGTGCCAGCAGCCTCTCACCGGGGGGTGGTAATGAGCAGTTCTTC
CASSLSPGGGNEQFF
>TRBJ2-6|TRBV30|-|-
TGTGCCTGGAAGGGCAGGGAATTCTCTGGGGCCAACGTCCTGACTTTC
CAWKGREFSGANVLTF
>TRBJ2-3|TRBV7-9|few|TRBD1
TGTGCCAGCAGCCCCGACAGGGGGCGCACAGATACGCAGTATTTT
CASSPDRGRTDTQYF
>TRBJ2-3|TRBV27|-|TRBD2
TGTGCCAGCAGCCAGACTAGCGGGAGGAAAGATACGCAGTATTTT
CASSQTSGRKDTQYF
>TRBJ2-3|TRBV5-1|-|TRBD2
TGCGCCAGCAGCTTGGCTAGCGGGAGGACCACCAATACGCAGTATTTT
CASSLASGRTTNTQYF
>TRBJ1-2|TRBV6-5|-|-
TGTGCCAGCAAGAAAGCAGGTTCCGCTGATGGCTACACCTTC
CASKKAGSADGYTF
>TRBJ2-5|TRBV11-2|-|TRBD2
TGTGCCAGCAGCTCATTAGCGGGGGTGACCTGGAGGGAGACCCAGTACTTC
CASSSLAGVTWRETQYF
>TRBJ2-5|TRBV18|few|TRBD1
TGTGCCAGCTCACCAGCGACAGGGGGACAAGAGACCCAGTACTTC
CASSPATGGQETQYF
>TRBJ2-1|TRBV9|-|TRBD2
TGTGCCAGCAGCGCCCTAGCGGGAGCTGGCGATGAGCAGTTCTTC
CASSALAGAGDEQFF
>TRBJ2-1|TRBV4-1|once|-
TGCGCCAGCAGCCGGTCCCCAGCGGTCTCCTACAATGAGCAGTTCTTC
CASSRSPAVSYNEQFF
>TRBJ1-1|TRBV2|-|TRBD1
TGTGCCAGCAGTGACCTCAGGGGGCTTCGTGAAGCTTTCTTT
CASSDLRGLREAFF
>TRBJ2-5|TRBV18|-|-
TGTGCCAGCCAGCGGAGCATTGGAGAGACCCAGTACTTC
CASQRSIGETQYF
>TRBJ1-3|TRBV3-1/TRBV3-2|-|-
TGTGCCAGCAGCCAAACTCAGGGTGGGGGAAACACCATATATTTT
CASSQTQGGGNTIYF
>TRBJ1-6|TRBV5-8|-|-
TGTGCCAGCCGCTCGGGTTCACCCCTCCACTTT
CASRSGSPLHF
>TRBJ1-2|TRBV19|few|-
TGTGCCAGTAGTATAGTCCCCTACGGCTATGGCTACACCTTC
CASSIVPYGYGYTF
>TRBJ1-2|TRBV12-5|many|-
TGTGCTAGTGGTTTGGATGTCGAGGCGCGGGATGGCTACACCTTC
CASGLDVEARDGYTF
>TRBJ2-5|TRBV6-5|-|-
TGTGCCAGCACCATGGGGCTACGGCCTCAAGAGACCCAGTACTTC
CASTMGLRPQETQYF
>TRBJ2-7|TRBV27|few|-
TGTGCCAGCAGTTTACGGCGGGAAGCCTACGAGCAGTACTTC
CASSLRREAYEQYF
>TRBJ2-3|TRBV5-6|-|-
TGTGCCAGCAGCTTGTGGGGGACTAGCACAGATACGCAGTATTTT
CASSLWGTSTDTQYF
>TRBJ2-3|TRBV27|-|TRBD2
TGTGCCAGCACTCCTTGGCGGGAGCATAGCACAGATACGCAGTATTTT
CASTPWREHSTDTQYF
>TRBJ1-1|TRBV5-1|-|TRBD1
TGCGCCAGCGCGGCCGGGACAGAAATCTCTGAAGCTTTCTTT
CASAAGTEISEAFF
>TRBJ1-1|TRBV11-3|-|-
TGTGCCAGCAGCTTAGGGGGCCCGGGCAGGACTGAAGCTTTCTTT
CASSLGGPGRTEAFF
>TRBJ1-3|TRBV9|-|-
TGTGCCAGCAGCGCAGGGGAGCATTCTGGAAACACCATATATTTT
CASSAGEHSGNTIYF
>TRBJ1-2|TRBV3-1/TRBV3-2|-|-
TGTGCCAGCAGCAGGGGGACTAACTATGGCTACACCTTC
CASSRGTNYGYTF
>TRBJ2-7|TRBV7-9|-|TRBD1
TGTGCCAGCAGCTTTACTCCGGGACAGGGTACTGACGAGCAGTACTTC
CASSFTPGQGTDEQYF
>TRBJ1-6|TRBV4-1|once|TRBD1
TGCGCCAGCAGCCAAGAGGGGACAGGGAGCTCCTATAATTCACCCCTCCACTTT
CASSQEGTGSSYNSPLHF
>TRBJ2-1|TRBV5-1|-|TRBD2
TGCGCCAGCAGCTTGACTAGCGGGCAACTTGTAGGTGAGCAGTTCTTC
CASSLTSGQLVGEQFF
>TRBJ1-5|TRBV20-1|-|-
TGCAGTGCTAGTGGGGACTACGGAGGGAATCAGCCCCAGCATTTT
CSASGDYGGNQPQHF
>TRBJ1-5|TRBV12-3/TRBV12-4|-|TRBD1
TGTGCCAGCAGTCAGGGGGCTGGTCAGCCCCAGCATTTT
CASSQGAGQPQHF
>TRBJ2-7|TRBV4-1|few|-
TGCGCCAGCAGCCAATCCGGTCCGTACGAGCAGTACTTC
CASSQSGPYEQYF
>TRBJ2-5|TRBV2|-|-
TGTGCCAGCAGTGAGACAGAGTACCAAGAGACCCAGTACTTC
CASSETEYQETQYF
>TRBJ2-7|TRBV5-1|-|-
TGCGCCAGCAGCTCGCAAGAGGGGCAGGGGTTCTACGAGCAGTACTTC
CASSSQEGQGFYEQYF
>TRBJ1-6|TRBV28|-|TRBD1
TGTGCCAGCAGCAACTCCGGGACAGGGGGTTTTTCACCCCTCCACTTT
CASSNSGTGGFSPLHF